Each of the 19 T cell receptor beta chains below was sequenced from the same sample in a study of identical twins. TCRdb re-derived calls from the 5' RACE reads in MiXCR, one entry per CDR3 protein. The sample contains a few hundred thousand distinct CDR3 sequences, approximately 8% of which appear only once. The data were also submitted as part of a second study, on yellow fever vaccine responses in identical twins.

The sequenced sample was memory (CD45RO+) T cells sorted from blood. These receptors all come from a young woman in good health.

This clonotype was seen a handful of times. This chain uses TRBV29-1 with TRBJ2-1; TRBD1 agrees at 7 bases. The length of the CDR3 is 13 residues. V dropped 6 bases and J dropped 8; count of bases not matched to a gene: 10. The germline gives CDR1 SQVTM, CDR2 ANQGSEA. CDR3 protein: CSVDRVRIDEQFF. Written as DNA, the CDR3 is TGCAGCGTCGACAGGGTGAGAATTGATGAGCAGTTCTTC.

The chain has TRBV6-5 and TRBJ1-1; 11 bases match TRBD1. The CDR3 totals 15 residues. The germline V gene encodes CDR1 MNHEY and CDR2 SVGAGI. The J segment lost 4 bases and the V segment lost 2 bases, leaving 3 bases of the junction unmatched. The CDR3: CASSYTGQGGTEAFF. CDR3 DNA: TGTGCCAGCAGTTACACGGGACAGGGGGGCACTGAAGCTTTCTTT.

This clonotype occurred many times. V gene TRBV10-3 combines with J gene TRBJ2-3, with TRBD1 matching 7 bases. In germline, CDR1 is ENHRY, CDR2 SYGVKD. The length of the CDR3 is 14 residues. With V trimmed by 10 bases and J by 6 bases, 13 bases remained unmatched. This CDR3 is CATKGETGMDTQYF. CDR3 coding DNA: TGTGCCACCAAAGGGGAGACAGGGATGGATACGCAGTATTTT.

This clonotype was detected many times. CDR3 in DNA: TGTGCCAGCAGCTTGCGGACAGGAGCCGGAAACACCATATATTTT. Encoded protein: CASSLRTGAGNTIYF. The chain is built from TRBV7-2 and TRBJ1-3, with 7 bases that match TRBD1. V dropped 3 bases and J dropped 4; count of bases not matched to a gene: 6. Germline V gives CDR1 SGHTA, CDR2 FQGNSA. The CDR3 is 15 amino acids.

A few counts support this clonotype. The rearrangement links TRBV20-1 to TRBJ1-6; 7 nucleotides line up with TRBD1. Unmatched junction bases numbered 7, after V lost 7 bases and J lost 4 bases. Germline CDR1 and CDR2: DFQATT and SNEGSKA (reference sequence). This CDR3 spans 14 amino acids. The CDR3 coding sequence is TGCAGTGTTGAGACAGGGAGTTATAATTCACCCCTCCACTTT. Amino acids: CSVETGSYNSPLHF.

This clonotype was observed a few times. The chain couples TRBV6-4 to TRBJ2-2, with 9 bases matching TRBD1. The junction had 10 bases not matched to a gene; V was cut back by 3 bases and J by 5 bases. Looked up from germline, CDR1 is MRHNA and CDR2 is SNTAGT. This CDR3 is built from 17 residues. The CDR3 loop is CASSESPGTGLTGELFF. As DNA, the CDR3 is TGTGCCAGCAGTGAATCCCCCGGGACAGGGCTTACCGGGGAGCTGTTTTTT.

This chain links TRBV3-1 with TRBJ2-2, with D unclear. V was shortened by 2 bases and J by 1 base, with 8 bases between the two germline ends. The length of the CDR3 is 15 residues. Germline CDR1 reads LGHDT; CDR2 reads YNNKEL (reference sequence). The CDR3 DNA follows: TGTGCCAGCAGCCAACCGGGTAGGAACACCGGGGAGCTGTTTTTT. Its translation is CASSQPGRNTGELFF.

This clonotype occurred many times. The chain uses TRBV12-3 or TRBV12-4 and TRBJ1-4; no clear D. V was trimmed by 6 bases and J by 13 bases, leaving 12 bases between them. This CDR3 has 11 amino acids. The CDR3 sequence: CASSRGVGLFF. The CDR3 region has the DNA TGTGCCAGCAGCCGGGGAGTTGGACTGTTTTTT.

This clonotype was seen more than once but under ten times. The chain couples TRBV6-1 to TRBJ1-1; unclear D gene. The length of the CDR3 is 14 residues. Trimming removed 8 bases at V and 0 bases at J, with 13 bases between. Germline-derived CDR1 and CDR2 are MNHNS and SASEGT. As DNA, the CDR3 is TGTGCCAGCGGGAACAGCAGACTGAACACTGAAGCTTTCTTT. Amino acid sequence: CASGNSRLNTEAFF.

The genes are TRBV5-1 and TRBJ2-5; 8 nucleotides line up with TRBD1. The V gene's germline CDR1 is SGHRS and CDR2 YFSETQ. The trim removed 0 bases at V and 1 base at J, leaving 11 bases unmatched. The CDR3 has 18 residues. The CDR3 DNA follows: TGCGCCAGCAGCTTGGCCCAGTTTACAGGGGGACCCCAAGAGACCCAGTACTTC. This sequence encodes CASSLAQFTGGPQETQYF. The complete variable domain, with remaining parts taken from reference TRBV5-1 and TRBJ2-5, reads KAGVTQTPRYLIKTRGQQVTLSCSPISGHRSVSWYQQTPGQGLQFLFEYFSETQRNKGNFPGRFSGRQFSNSRSEMNVSTLELGDSALYLCASSLAQFTGGPQETQYFGPGTRLLVL.

This clonotype came up many times. The DNA of the CDR3 is TGTGCCAGCAGTCCGGGGGCGGGAGGGCTTCTCAGTGAGCAGTTCTTC. It yields the protein CASSPGAGGLLSEQFF. This chain links TRBV12-3 or TRBV12-4 with TRBJ2-1; 9 bases map to TRBD2. The V segment lost 5 bases and the J segment 9 bases; nucleotides outside the gene matches: 14. The CDR3 length is 16 residues.

This clonotype was counted ten times or more. V gene TRBV15 combines with J gene TRBJ1-2, with D hard to call. The CDR3 has 15 amino acids. Germline V lookup: CDR1 LNHNV, CDR2 YYDKDF (reference sequence). V shed 4 bases and J shed 8 bases, with 20 bases lying between them. CDR3 sequence (DNA): TGTGCCACCAGCACAGACGTAGGCAGGCGGCGAGGCTACACCTTC. Translated, it gives CATSTDVGRRRGYTF.

This clonotype occurred many times. The CDR3 protein is CASSLDGNSGANVLTF. DNA for the CDR3: TGCGCCAGCAGCTTGGACGGAAACTCTGGGGCCAACGTCCTGACTTTC. V is TRBV5-1 and J is TRBJ2-6; the D is unclear. The CDR3 sequence is 16 residues long. The V end was cut by 0 bases, the J end by 0 bases, with 7 bases between. Germline CDR1 and CDR2: SGHRS and YFSETQ. Filled out from reference TRBV5-1 and TRBJ2-6, the complete variable domain reads KAGVTQTPRYLIKTRGQQVTLSCSPISGHRSVSWYQQTPGQGLQFLFEYFSETQRNKGNFPGRFSGRQFSNSRSEMNVSTLELGDSALYLCASSLDGNSGANVLTFGAGSRLTVL.

J is TRBJ2-3 and V is TRBV5-1; TRBD2 aligns across 13 bases. The V gene end was trimmed by 3 bases and the J gene end by 1 base; junction bases not matched to a gene: 5. The germline V gene has CDR1 SGHRS and CDR2 YFSETQ. This CDR3 is 17 amino acids long. The chain's CDR3 is CASSSRLAGGRTDTQYF. CDR3 in DNA: TGCGCCAGCAGCTCGCGACTAGCGGGGGGACGCACAGATACGCAGTATTTT.

This clonotype showed up many times. This sequence joins TRBV12-3 or TRBV12-4 and TRBJ2-1; D is ambiguous. The V and J ends lost 2 bases and 4 bases respectively, with 9 bases between them. The CDR3 extends over 14 amino acids. CDR3 protein: CASSLSSIYNEQFF. For the CDR3, the DNA is TGTGCCAGCAGTTTATCCTCGATATACAATGAGCAGTTCTTC.

This clonotype was observed a few times. The V gene is TRBV10-1, the J gene TRBJ2-7; 12 nucleotides agree with TRBD1. The CDR3 is 13 amino acids. Germline loops: CDR1 WNHNN, CDR2 SYGVQD (reference sequence). With V trimmed by 8 bases and J by 7 bases, 6 bases remained unmatched. The CDR3, as DNA: TGCGCCAGCGGGGGACAGGGGGCTGGTGAGCAGTACGTC. Residues: CASGGQGAGEQYV.

The CDR3 DNA is TGTGCCAGCAGCTTTGCCGGCACCACAGATACGCAGTATTTT. Its protein is CASSFAGTTDTQYF. The chain couples TRBV7-6 to TRBJ2-3; D is uncertain. This CDR3 region has 14 residues. Germline loops: CDR1 SGHVS, CDR2 FNYEAQ. V lost 3 bases and J 2 bases, leaving 9 bases between the germline ends.

This clonotype was seen at least ten times. The V call is TRBV6-1, the J call TRBJ2-2, with D possibly matching TRBD2 (5 bases). The ends were cut back, 0 bases at V and 2 bases at J, with 7 bases in the middle. CDR3 size: 15 residues. Germline CDR1 reads MNHNS; CDR2 reads SASEGT. In DNA, the CDR3 is TGTGCCAGCAGTGAAGCGACGGGAAACACCGGGGAGCTGTTTTTT. Its translation: CASSEATGNTGELFF.

This clonotype has a handful of counts. The chain recombines TRBV25-1 with TRBJ2-5; 7 nucleotides match TRBD1. Germline trimming cut 5 bases from V and 11 bases from J; bases unmatched to any gene: 11. The CDR3 has 13 amino acids. Germline V gene lookup returns CDR1 MGHDK and CDR2 SYGVNS. The CDR3 reads CASSRGGLYLQYF. CDR3 coding DNA: TGTGCCAGCAGTCGAGGGGGCCTATACCTTCAGTACTTC.